One and the same sample provided the 26 T cell receptor beta chains below, sequenced in a study of blood T cells in healthy people across ages. A second 7 to 11 cycle PCR used barcoded and J-beta primers. Via MiXCR, TCRdb re-called the 5' RACE reads, giving one row per CDR3 protein. The sample records some 1.7 million distinct CDR3 sequences, 28% being singletons. The sample consisted of blood. These receptors all stem from a woman younger than 45 in good health.

This clonotype was seen only a few times. V is TRBV27 and J is TRBJ2-1; D not certain. Germline assignment: CDR1 MNHEY and CDR2 SMNVEV (reference sequence). The CDR3 is made up of 12 amino acids. V was trimmed by 8 bases and J by 9 bases, leaving 14 bases between them. This CDR3 reads CASGNVAGEQFF. The CDR3 coding sequence is TGTGCCAGCGGCAACGTAGCTGGTGAGCAGTTCTTC.

V and J are TRBV20-1 and TRBJ2-1; TRBD2 aligns across 10 bases. Losses at the gene ends were 3 bases for V and 8 bases for J; bases not matched to a gene: 7. CDR3 length: 14 amino acids. CDR1 and CDR2 from the germline V gene are DFQATT and SNEGSKA (reference sequence). CDR3 region: CSASKREGQDEQFF. The CDR3 DNA sequence: TGCAGTGCTAGTAAGCGGGAGGGCCAGGATGAGCAGTTCTTC.

To note about this clonotype: A read error may account for a junction end that differs from germline. The V call is TRBV7-2, the J call TRBJ2-6; D is unclear. The CDR3 runs to 16 residues. Germline CDR1 SGHTA, CDR2 FQGNSA. The CDR3 here is CASSSKRISGANVLTF. Here the CDR3 DNA reads TGTGCCAGCAGCTCGAAGAGGATCTCTGGCGCCAACGTCCTGACTTTC.

Worth noting for this clonotype: A read error is possible here, since a much larger clone lies one base away. The chain couples TRBV2 to TRBJ2-7, with 9 positions matching TRBD1. The V gene end was trimmed by 7 bases and the J gene end by 0 bases; junction bases not matched to a gene: 13. Germline lookup yields CDR1 SNHLY and CDR2 FYNNEI. CDR3 length: 17 residues. CDR3 in amino acids: CASMVPRDRAHSYEQYF. The CDR3 DNA is TGTGCCAGCATGGTTCCCCGGGACAGGGCCCACTCCTACGAGCAGTACTTC.

Many counts were recorded for this clonotype. Mismatch with germline at one junction end may stem from a read error. The rearrangement links TRBV5-1 to TRBJ1-1; D gene uncertain. The CDR3 length is 12 residues. In germline, CDR1 is SGHRS, CDR2 YFSETQ. CDR3 protein: CASSLADTEAFF. CDR3 nucleotide sequence: TGTGCCAGCAGTTTGGCGGACACTGAAGCTTTCTTT.

The chain employs TRBV6-5 and TRBJ1-2; D gene ambiguous. The CDR3 length is 12 residues. CDR1 is MNHEY and CDR2 is SVGAGI in the germline V gene. With 5 bases removed from V and 8 bases from J, the gap between germline ends came to 12 bases. Here the CDR3 reads CASSPNRGGYTF. In DNA, the CDR3 is TGTGCCAGCAGTCCCAACAGAGGAGGCTACACCTTC.

The gene calls are TRBV12-3 or TRBV12-4 and TRBJ1-1; TRBD1 is a possible D gene (6 bases). The CDR3 is 14 amino acids. Trimming shortened V by 5 bases and J by 4 bases, and 14 bases separated the two germline ends. Here the CDR3 DNA reads TGTGCCAGCAGTCTGGACAGCCCTCGCACTGAAGCTTTCTTT. Protein: CASSLDSPRTEAFF.

This clonotype occurred a few times. The gene calls are TRBV11-3 and TRBJ2-3; 8 bases match TRBD2. This CDR3 contains 14 residues. CDR1 and CDR2 (germline): SGHNT, YENEEA. Trimming at V came to 5 bases and at J to 5 bases, leaving 6 bases not matched to a gene. The CDR3 spells CASSPGLGEDTQYF. CDR3 bases: TGTGCCAGCAGCCCGGGACTAGGGGAAGATACGCAGTATTTT.

In this sample, this clonotype turned up a few times. The CDR3 sequence: CASSPGPRYGYTF. The CDR3 nucleotides are TGTGCCAGCAGTCCGGGCCCGAGATATGGCTACACCTTC. This rearrangement joins TRBV6-6 to TRBJ1-2; D call uncertain. CDR3 length: 13 amino acids. V gave up 5 bases and J gave up 5 bases, with 12 bases separating them. CDR1 MNHNY and CDR2 SVGAGI come from the germline V gene (reference sequence).

The table lists this clonotype with many counts. This rearrangement joins TRBV28 to TRBJ2-3; possible D gene TRBD1, 6 bases. The V gene's germline CDR1 is MDHEN and CDR2 SYDVKM. Trimming pared 6 bases from V and 2 bases from J, leaving 12 bases between. The CDR3 is 14 residues long. CDR3 loop: CASSQGSFTDTQYF. CDR3 nucleotides: TGTGCCAGCAGCCAGGGGTCTTTCACAGATACGCAGTATTTT. Based on the CDR3 plus reference TRBV28 and TRBJ2-3, the full variable domain is DVKVTQSSRYLVKRTGEKVFLECVQDMDHENMFWYRQDPGLGLRLIYFSYDVKMKEKGDIPEGYSVSREKKERFSLILESASTNQTSMYLCASSQGSFTDTQYFGPGTRLTVL.

This clonotype has only a few counts. The chain uses TRBV18 and TRBJ2-3, with TRBD2 identical over 9 bases. CDR3 length: 16 residues. With 2 bases clipped from V and 9 bases from J, the junction kept 12 bases outside the gene matches. CDR1 is KGHSH, CDR2 LQKENI, per germline. CDR3 protein: CASSPTAAGGRETQYF. The CDR3 nucleotides read TGTGCCAGCTCACCAACGGCAGCGGGGGGAAGAGAAACGCAGTATTTT.

This clonotype was recorded at least ten times. The CDR3 bases are TGTGCCAGCAGCTTAGGAGCTAGTTTCGAAGAGACCCAGTACTTC. Residues: CASSLGASFEETQYF. The rearrangement links TRBV7-2 to TRBJ2-5, with unresolved D. V lost 1 base and J 3 bases, leaving 12 bases between the germline ends. The CDR3 consists of 15 residues. Germline V gene lookup returns CDR1 SGHTA and CDR2 FQGNSA.

This clonotype turned up a few times. This sequence joins TRBV18 and TRBJ2-7; TRBD1 is a possible D gene (6 bases). Trimming cost V 6 bases and J 5 bases, with 17 bases left between them. This CDR3 is 14 amino acids long. CDR1 is KGHSH and CDR2 is LQKENI in the germline V gene. CDR3 protein: CASSSVQGIHEQYF. CDR3 in DNA: TGTGCCAGCTCGTCGGTACAGGGAATCCACGAGCAGTACTTC.

The table lists this clonotype with a count of one. This may arise from a read error, as a much more abundant clone is one base away. The V and J genes are TRBV6-5 and TRBJ2-5, with D perhaps matching TRBD1 (5 bases). The CDR3 is 15 amino acids. CDR1 MNHEY and CDR2 SVGAGI come from the germline V gene. The DNA for the CDR3 is TGTGCCAGCAGTTACTCGACCCCAGGGCTGGAGACCCAGGACTTC. It codes for CASSYSTPGLETQDF.

The chain combines TRBV28 with TRBJ1-6, with 7 bases matching TRBD1. Germline loops: CDR1 MDHEN, CDR2 SYDVKM. The V segment lost 10 bases and the J segment 10 bases; nucleotides outside the gene matches: 10. The CDR3 is made up of 13 amino acids. In DNA, the CDR3 is TGTGCCACCGCGGGACAGAGAGGGTCACCCCTCCACTTT. Protein product: CATAGQRGSPLHF. Combining the CDR3 with reference TRBV28 and TRBJ1-6 gives the whole variable domain DVKVTQSSRYLVKRTGEKVFLECVQDMDHENMFWYRQDPGLGLRLIYFSYDVKMKEKGDIPEGYSVSREKKERFSLILESASTNQTSMYLCATAGQRGSPLHFGNGTRLTVT.

There are many counts of this clonotype. The chain employs TRBV12-3 or TRBV12-4 and TRBJ2-1, with unresolved D. Trimming removed 6 bases from V and 10 bases from J, with 22 bases in between. CDR3 size: 15 residues. In nucleotides, the CDR3 is TGTGCCAGCAGCCTACAGTCTCTCGGCCCCAGAGAGCAGTTCTTC. Translated: CASSLQSLGPREQFF.

The chain links TRBV27 to TRBJ2-5; D is perhaps TRBD2 (6 bases). Trimming stripped 0 bases from V and 5 bases from J, with 13 bases between. The CDR3 covers 15 residues. CDR1 MNHEY and CDR2 SMNVEV come from the germline V gene (reference sequence). CDR3: CASSLSNGGGETQYF. Written as DNA, the CDR3 is TGTGCCAGCAGTTTATCGAATGGGGGAGGCGAGACCCAGTACTTC.

This clonotype was picked up a small number of times. V and J are TRBV4-1 and TRBJ2-7, with TRBD2 matching over 14 bases. In germline, CDR1 is MGHRA, CDR2 YSYEKL. This CDR3 is built from 15 residues. V dropped 8 bases and J dropped 4; count of bases not matched to a gene: 7. The CDR3 spells CASRARTSGGYEQYF. CDR3 sequence (DNA): TGCGCCAGCCGGGCCCGGACTAGCGGGGGGTACGAGCAGTACTTC.

This clonotype was recorded a few times. The chain is built from TRBV15 and TRBJ1-5; D is uncertain. This CDR3 region has 13 residues. V was trimmed by 0 bases and J by 8 bases, leaving 8 bases between them. The germline gives CDR1 LNHNV, CDR2 YYDKDF (reference sequence). The DNA of the CDR3 is TGTGCCACCAGCAGAGATGGGTCGGAGCCCCAGCATTTT. It codes for CATSRDGSEPQHF.

The V gene is TRBV4-3, the J gene TRBJ2-1; 9 nucleotides match TRBD2. The tail of the sequence fits TRBJ2-7 better, so the J call may be wrong. This CDR3 is built from 18 residues. Germline values: CDR1 LGHNA, CDR2 YSLEER. As DNA, the CDR3 is TGCGCCAGCAGTCAATCACTCGGACTAGCGCGTTCCTACAATGAGCAGTACTTC. It translates to CASSQSLGLARSYNEQYF.

This clonotype appeared many times. This chain links TRBV20-1 with TRBJ2-4, with TRBD1 identical over 8 bases. The V segment lost 5 bases and the J segment 0 bases; nucleotides outside the gene matches: 9. Looked up from germline, CDR1 is DFQATT and CDR2 is SNEGSKA (reference sequence). The length of the CDR3 is 16 residues. CDR3 in DNA: TGCAGTGCTTTATTGACAGGGGCCTTAGCCAAAAACATTCAGTACTTC. Its translation: CSALLTGALAKNIQYF.

The sample holds many counts of this clonotype. The CDR3 DNA reads as TGCAGTGCTAGCTCACCTAGCGGGAGATCCGATGAGCAGTTCTTC. Amino acids: CSASSPSGRSDEQFF. The J gene is TRBJ2-1, the V gene TRBV20-1; 10 bases are shared with TRBD2. The CDR3 spans 15 residues. Germline CDR1 DFQATT, CDR2 SNEGSKA (reference sequence). V gave up 3 bases and J gave up 8 bases; unmatched junction bases: 10.

The V gene is TRBV2, the J gene TRBJ2-1; TRBD2 matches 7 bases. V shed 7 bases, J shed 9 bases, and the junction held 15 bases outside the gene matches. The CDR3 has 15 residues. CDR1 SNHLY and CDR2 FYNNEI come from the germline V gene. CDR3 bases: TGTGCCAGCAAGGCGCGGGCGGGGGAGGCGGGTGAGCAGTTCTTC. Amino acid sequence: CASKARAGEAGEQFF.

The sample holds many counts of this clonotype. The chain uses TRBV29-1 and TRBJ2-3; 7 nucleotides agree with TRBD2. CDR3 length equals 14 residues. V was pared by 6 bases and J by 1 base, with 7 bases of the junction left unmatched. Germline values: CDR1 SQVTM, CDR2 ANQGSEA. This CDR3 reads CSVGAGLGTDTQYF. CDR3 DNA: TGCAGCGTCGGAGCGGGACTCGGCACAGATACGCAGTATTTT.

This clonotype turned up a few times. The V call is TRBV12-3 or TRBV12-4, the J call TRBJ2-5, with D maybe TRBD1 (6 bases). The CDR3 consists of 15 residues. The V end lost 6 bases, the J end lost 1 base, and 15 bases lay between the germline ends. CDR3 sequence reads: CASSVQGQSQETQYF. The CDR3 DNA sequence: TGTGCCAGCAGCGTCCAGGGGCAGAGCCAAGAGACCCAGTACTTC.

The chain employs TRBV18 and TRBJ2-7; D possibly corresponds to TRBD2 (6 bases). Between the trimmed V and J ends, which lost 8 bases and 1 base, there was a span of 12 bases. The CDR3 extends over 13 amino acids. The germline V gene has CDR1 KGHSH and CDR2 LQKENI. CDR3 residues: CASLPGGSYEQYF. The DNA for the CDR3 is TGTGCCAGCCTTCCCGGGGGTTCCTACGAGCAGTACTTC.